What follows describes a single TCR beta chain. Antigen unknown. This sample was included in a study of shared clonotypes between healthy human individuals. As for the study in general: Researchers assigned three CD4 naive, three CD4 memory, two CD8 naive and one CD8 memory plate to each donor. Study observations and caveats: In contrast to clonotypes shared by all four donors, non-shared clonotypes had lower generation probabilities.

Profiled with immunoSEQ multiplex PCR; TCRdb holds only in-frame clones, not every one. This repertoire shows millions of clones, just over 90% found once; its top ten account for around 0.14%. Per the germline V gene, CDR1 is GTSNPN and CDR2 is SVGIG (reference sequence). With V trimmed by 2 bases and J by 2 bases, 7 bases remained unmatched. The CDR3 covers 15 residues. Specimen: naive CD4+ T cells sorted from blood. Stated subset: CD45RA+ positively selected. The genes are TRBV30 and TRBJ2-3; 7 bases match TRBD2. This TCR was sampled from a man in his late teens or twenties in good health. DNA of the CDR3: TGTGCCTGGAGTCTCGGGCTAGCGGACACAGATACGCAGTATTTT. This gives the protein CAWSLGLADTDTQYF.